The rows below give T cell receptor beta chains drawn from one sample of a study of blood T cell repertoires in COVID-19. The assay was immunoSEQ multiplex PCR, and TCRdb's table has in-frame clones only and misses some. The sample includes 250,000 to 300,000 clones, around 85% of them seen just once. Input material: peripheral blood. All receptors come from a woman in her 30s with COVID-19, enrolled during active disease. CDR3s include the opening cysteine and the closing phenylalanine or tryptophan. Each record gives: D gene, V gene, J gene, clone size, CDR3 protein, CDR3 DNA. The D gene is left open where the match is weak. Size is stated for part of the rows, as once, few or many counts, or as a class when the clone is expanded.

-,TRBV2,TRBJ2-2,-,CASDAFRLEDTGELFF,TGTGCCAGCGACGCGTTCCGATTAGAGGACACCGGGGAGCTGTTTTTT
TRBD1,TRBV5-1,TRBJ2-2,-,CASIWGQGRSGELFF,TGCGCCAGCATCTGGGGACAGGGACGGAGCGGGGAGCTGTTTTTT
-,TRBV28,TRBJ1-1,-,CASSLVRAEAFF,TGTGCCAGCAGTTTAGTGCGGGCTGAAGCTTTCTTT
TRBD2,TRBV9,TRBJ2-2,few,CASSVDAGGNTGELFF,TGTGCCAGCAGCGTAGACGCGGGGGGGAACACCGGGGAGCTGTTTTTT
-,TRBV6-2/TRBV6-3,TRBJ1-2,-,CASSYGAVRNYGYTF,TGTGCCAGCAGTTACGGGGCAGTTAGAAACTATGGCTACACCTTC
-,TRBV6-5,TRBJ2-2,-,CASILRGTGELFF,TGTGCCAGCATTCTCAGGGGAACCGGGGAGCTGTTTTTT
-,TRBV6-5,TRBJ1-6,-,CASSYSRQGSPLHF,TGTGCCAGCAGTTACTCGAGGCAGGGATCACCCCTCCACTTT
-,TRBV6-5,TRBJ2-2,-,CASSYSSMNTGELFF,TGTGCCAGCAGTTACTCGTCCATGAACACCGGGGAGCTGTTTTTT
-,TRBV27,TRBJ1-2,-,CASSLSGGFYGYTF,TGTGCCAGCAGTTTATCAGGCGGATTCTATGGCTACACCTTC
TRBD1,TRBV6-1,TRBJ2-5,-,CASSEALRDRGRKETQYF,TGTGCCAGCAGTGAAGCGCTTCGGGACAGGGGGCGAAAAGAGACCCAGTACTTC
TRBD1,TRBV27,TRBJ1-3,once,CASRPRQGPFSGNTIYF,TGTGCCAGCAGACCTCGACAGGGGCCATTTTCTGGAAACACCATATATTTT
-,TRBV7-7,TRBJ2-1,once,CASSWGTSSNEQFF,TGTGCCAGCAGCTGGGGGACTTCGTCAAATGAGCAGTTCTTC
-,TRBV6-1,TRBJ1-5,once,CASSPFRDQPQHF,TGTGCCAGCAGTCCTTTCCGAGATCAGCCCCAGCATTTT
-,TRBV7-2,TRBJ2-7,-,CASSLGSAGGPYEQYF,TGTGCCAGCAGCTTAGGGTCGGCAGGGGGGCCCTACGAGCAGTACTTC
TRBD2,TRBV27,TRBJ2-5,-,CASSPDWAGGQETQYF,TGTGCCAGCAGTCCGGACTGGGCGGGGGGCCAAGAGACCCAGTACTTC
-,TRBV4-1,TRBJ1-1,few,CASSQDVTGTTEAFF,TGCGCCAGCAGCCAAGATGTAACAGGGACCACTGAAGCTTTCTTT
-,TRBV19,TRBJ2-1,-,CASSLQAPGYNEQFF,TGTGCCAGTAGTCTACAGGCCCCCGGGTACAATGAGCAGTTCTTC
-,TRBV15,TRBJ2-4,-,CATSRGGAGAGNIQYF,TGTGCCACCAGCAGAGGTGGGGCGGGGGCGGGAAACATTCAGTACTTC
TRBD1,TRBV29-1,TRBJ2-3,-,CSAGQGNTDTQYF,TGCAGCGCCGGACAGGGAAACACAGATACGCAGTATTTT
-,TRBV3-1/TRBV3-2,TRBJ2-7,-,CASSQVETPYEQYF,TGTGCCAGCAGCCAAGTCGAAACACCCTACGAGCAGTACTTC
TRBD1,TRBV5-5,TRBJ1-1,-,CASYNRGRSRAFF,TGTGCCAGCTATAACAGGGGGCGTTCACGAGCTTTCTTT
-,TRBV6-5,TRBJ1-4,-,CASSYSGGNEKLFF,TGTGCCAGCAGTTACTCGGGGGGTAATGAAAAACTGTTTTTT
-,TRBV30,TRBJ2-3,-,CAWSALSTDTQYF,TGTGCCTGGAGTGCTCTCAGCACAGATACGCAGTATTTT
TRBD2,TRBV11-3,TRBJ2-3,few,CASSLGGGGSGTQYF,TGTGCCAGCAGCTTGGGCGGGGGGGGCTCAGGTACGCAGTATTTT
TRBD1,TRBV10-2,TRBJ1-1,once,CASSDTGGSNTEAFF,TGCGCCAGCAGTGACACAGGGGGAAGTAACACTGAAGCTTTCTTT
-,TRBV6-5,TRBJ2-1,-,CASTSSGGNYNEQFF,TGTGCCAGCACCTCCTCAGGGGGGAACTACAATGAGCAGTTCTTC